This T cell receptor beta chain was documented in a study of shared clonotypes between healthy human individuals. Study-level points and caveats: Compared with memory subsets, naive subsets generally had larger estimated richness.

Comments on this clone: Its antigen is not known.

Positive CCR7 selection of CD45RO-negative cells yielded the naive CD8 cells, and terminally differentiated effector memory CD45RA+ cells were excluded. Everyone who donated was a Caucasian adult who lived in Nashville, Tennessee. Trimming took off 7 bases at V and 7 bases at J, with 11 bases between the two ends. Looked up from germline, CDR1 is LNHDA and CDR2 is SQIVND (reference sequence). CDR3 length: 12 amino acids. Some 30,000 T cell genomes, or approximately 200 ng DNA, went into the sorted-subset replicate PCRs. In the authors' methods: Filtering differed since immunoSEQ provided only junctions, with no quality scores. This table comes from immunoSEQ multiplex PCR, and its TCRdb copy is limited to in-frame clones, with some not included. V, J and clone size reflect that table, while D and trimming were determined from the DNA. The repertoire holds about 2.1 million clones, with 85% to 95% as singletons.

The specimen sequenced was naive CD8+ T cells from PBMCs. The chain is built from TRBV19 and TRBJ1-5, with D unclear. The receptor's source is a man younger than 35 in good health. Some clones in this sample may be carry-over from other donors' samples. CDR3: CASNPGWQPQHF. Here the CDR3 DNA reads TGTGCCAGTAACCCCGGGTGGCAGCCCCAGCATTTT.